This TCR beta chain was recorded in a study of blood T cell repertoires in COVID-19 (TCRdb year 2020). Notes on the research overall: Samples covering the acute and convalescent phases of COVID-19 were provided by collaborators in the United States, Italy and Spain. The material from the prospective study consisted of cDNA or gDNA derived from T cells, B-cell-depleted T cells, or PBMCs. Deeply sampled blood TCRbeta repertoires from subjects exposed to, actively infected with, or recovered from COVID-19 were included in the dataset. The repertoires were made available in a free public database intended to serve as a resource for research on the immune response to SARS-CoV-2. The samples were drawn from the first 160 participants of the ongoing ImmuneRACE study and from more than 1,000 subjects provided by 6 global collaborators. A de-identified subject ID, COVID-19 status, age in years and sex were almost always included in the sample metadata. Where available, HLA class I and class II types were obtained from metadata supplied by the sample provider rather than from assay-based typing. General conclusions and limits of the study: The amount of clinical and demographic metadata varied by source and participant and was provided uncurated.

CDR1 MNHNS and CDR2 SASEGT are derived from the germline V gene. From cysteine to phenylalanine, the CDR3 is 15 amino acids long. The entry retains the CDR3 DNA only, 45 bases that are in frame from base 1. V lost 3 bases and J lost 2 bases; the stretch between them is 13 bases long. This clone has only a few counts. There is no known antigen for this receptor. No quality values exist for individual bases; no much larger clone is one base distant. TCRbeta CDR3 regions were amplified from genomic DNA using the immunoSEQ Assay, a bias-controlled multiplex PCR. On the authors' methods: The number of nucleated cells in each sample was estimated from the amplification of reference gene primers within the assay. To quantify the absolute abundance of each unique TCRbeta CDR3 rearrangement, sequence reads were collapsed and filtered. For each sample, productive Simpson clonality was calculated as the square root of Simpson's diversity index across productive rearrangements. Drawn from immuneACCESS, this table holds only the in-frame rearrangements with V and J called that TCRdb kept. Clones are partly lost; checked studies trace under half to an unresolved V gene and leave the rest unexplained. V, J and clone size were drawn from that table, and D and trimming were deduced from the DNA. This sample holds some 200,000 clones; approximately 89% were observed only once. Less than 9% of the sample belongs to the ten largest clones.

The collaborating institutions used their own protocols to collect whole blood in K2EDTA tubes. For TCRbeta analysis, collaborator samples were shipped as frozen whole blood, as isolated PBMCs, or as DNA extracted from either sample type. The sample was peripheral blood. This TCR derives from a woman aged 55-70 years with acute or convalescent COVID-19. The V and J genes are TRBV6-1 and TRBJ1-2, with a tentative D gene TRBD1 over 6 matching bases. The CDR3 corresponds to CASSDQQGLNYGYTF. In nucleotide form, the sequence is TGTGCCAGCAGTGACCAACAGGGTTTAAACTATGGCTACACCTTC.